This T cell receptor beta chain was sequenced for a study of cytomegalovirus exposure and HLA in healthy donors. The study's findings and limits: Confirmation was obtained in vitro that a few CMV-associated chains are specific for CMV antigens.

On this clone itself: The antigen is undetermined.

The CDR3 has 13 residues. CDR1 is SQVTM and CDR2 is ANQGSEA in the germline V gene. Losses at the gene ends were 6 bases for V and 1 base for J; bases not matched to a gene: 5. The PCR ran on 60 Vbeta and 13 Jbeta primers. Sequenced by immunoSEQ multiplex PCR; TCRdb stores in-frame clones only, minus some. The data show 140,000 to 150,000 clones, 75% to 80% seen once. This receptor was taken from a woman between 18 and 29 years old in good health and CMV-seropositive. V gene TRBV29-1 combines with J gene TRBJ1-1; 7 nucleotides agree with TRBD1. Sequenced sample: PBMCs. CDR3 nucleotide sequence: TGCAGCGTGAGACAGGGTCGGAACACTGAAGCTTTCTTT. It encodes CSVRQGRNTEAFF.